This is a list of T cell receptor beta chains from one sample in a study. TCRdb itself ran the 5' RACE reads through MiXCR, one entry per CDR3 protein. Of about 53,000 distinct CDR3 sequences in the sample, almost 25% were seen once. Sequenced material: tumor-infiltrating naive CD4+ T cells sorted from the breast tumor. These receptors were obtained from a female donor with breast cancer. The CDR3 runs from the conserved cysteine through the conserved F or W. A D gene is named only where the DNA matches it firmly. Clone size is shown for a subset of rows, as once, few, many or a class of expanded clone.

cdr3_aa: CSSSGRIYNEQFF
cdr3_nt: TGCAGCTCTAGCGGGAGAATCTACAATGAGCAGTTCTTC
v_call: TRBV20-1
clone_size: many
j_call: TRBJ2-1
cdr3_length: 13
d_call: TRBD2

cdr3_aa: CAWSRGQDYEQYF
cdr3_nt: TGTGCCTGGAGCCGAGGACAGGACTACGAGCAGTACTTC
v_call: TRBV30
clone_size: few
j_call: TRBJ2-7
cdr3_length: 13
d_call: TRBD1

cdr3_aa: CASSSAGQGNYGYTF
cdr3_nt: TGTGCCAGCAGCTCCGCGGGACAGGGAAACTATGGCTACACCTTC
v_call: TRBV5-5
clone_size: few
j_call: TRBJ1-2
cdr3_length: 15
d_call: TRBD1

cdr3_aa: CASEGFSTGELFF
cdr3_nt: TGCGCCAGTGAAGGGTTTTCGACCGGGGAGCTGTTTTTT
v_call: TRBV5-1
clone_size: NA
j_call: TRBJ2-2
cdr3_length: 13
d_call: NA

cdr3_aa: CASSPEGRMNTGELFF
cdr3_nt: TGTGCCAGCAGCCCGGAAGGGCGGATGAACACCGGGGAGCTGTTTTTT
v_call: TRBV7-2
clone_size: NA
j_call: TRBJ2-2
cdr3_length: 16
d_call: NA

cdr3_aa: CASQGQGNTGELFF
cdr3_nt: TGTGCCAGCCAGGGACAGGGGAACACCGGGGAGCTGTTTTTT
v_call: TRBV7-8
clone_size: NA
j_call: TRBJ2-2
cdr3_length: 14
d_call: TRBD1

cdr3_aa: CASSLEGTRGEQYF
cdr3_nt: TGCGCCAGCAGCTTGGAAGGGACGAGGGGCGAGCAGTACTTC
v_call: TRBV5-1
clone_size: NA
j_call: TRBJ2-7
cdr3_length: 14
d_call: NA

cdr3_aa: CASSLTGVRRNEQYF
cdr3_nt: TGTGCCAGCAGTTTAACGGGCGTCCGGAGGAACGAGCAGTACTTC
v_call: TRBV12-3/TRBV12-4
clone_size: few
j_call: TRBJ2-7
cdr3_length: 15
d_call: NA

cdr3_aa: CASRDLSGSYNEQFF
cdr3_nt: TGTGCCAGCAGGGACCTCAGCGGGAGTTACAATGAGCAGTTCTTC
v_call: TRBV28
clone_size: few
j_call: TRBJ2-1
cdr3_length: 15
d_call: TRBD2

cdr3_aa: CASSYSPGNTEAFF
cdr3_nt: TGTGCCAGCAGTTACTCGCCGGGGAACACTGAAGCTTTCTTT
v_call: TRBV6-5
clone_size: NA
j_call: TRBJ1-1
cdr3_length: 14
d_call: NA

cdr3_aa: CASSPGNWRRERTYEQYF
cdr3_nt: TGCGCCAGCAGCCCAGGAAACTGGAGGCGGGAGCGAACCTACGAGCAGTACTTC
v_call: TRBV4-1
clone_size: many
j_call: TRBJ2-7
cdr3_length: 18
d_call: TRBD2

cdr3_aa: CSAILDRNQPQHF
cdr3_nt: TGCAGTGCTATCCTGGACAGGAATCAGCCCCAGCATTTT
v_call: TRBV20-1
clone_size: few
j_call: TRBJ1-5
cdr3_length: 13
d_call: TRBD1

cdr3_aa: CSASTGGFPRSPLHF
cdr3_nt: TGCAGTGCTAGTACGGGGGGGTTCCCCCGGTCACCCCTCCACTTT
v_call: TRBV20-1
clone_size: many
j_call: TRBJ1-6
cdr3_length: 15
d_call: NA

cdr3_aa: CASSYFGQNPSGANVLTF
cdr3_nt: TGTGCCAGCAGTTACTTCGGACAGAACCCCTCTGGGGCCAACGTCCTGACTTTC
v_call: TRBV6-6
clone_size: NA
j_call: TRBJ2-6
cdr3_length: 18
d_call: NA

cdr3_aa: CASSPNRGRPEAFF
cdr3_nt: TGTGCCAGCAGTCCTAACAGGGGGCGTCCGGAAGCTTTCTTT
v_call: TRBV6-6
clone_size: many
j_call: TRBJ1-1
cdr3_length: 14
d_call: TRBD1

cdr3_aa: CASSEIAGDTEAFF
cdr3_nt: TGTGCCAGCAGTGAAATTGCAGGGGACACTGAAGCTTTCTTT
v_call: TRBV6-5
clone_size: few
j_call: TRBJ1-1
cdr3_length: 14
d_call: NA

cdr3_aa: CASSLVPIEGETQYF
cdr3_nt: TGTGCCAGCAGCTTAGTACCAATCGAGGGGGAGACCCAGTACTTC
v_call: TRBV7-2
clone_size: few
j_call: TRBJ2-5
cdr3_length: 15
d_call: NA

cdr3_aa: CASTMTGGAPNYGYTF
cdr3_nt: TGTGCCAGCACTATGACGGGAGGGGCGCCTAACTATGGCTACACCTTC
v_call: TRBV27
clone_size: few
j_call: TRBJ1-2
cdr3_length: 16
d_call: NA

cdr3_aa: CASSRNNEKLFF
cdr3_nt: TGTGCCAGCAGCAGGAACAATGAAAAACTGTTTTTT
v_call: TRBV12-3/TRBV12-4
clone_size: NA
j_call: TRBJ1-4
cdr3_length: 12
d_call: NA

cdr3_aa: CASSQAAAGGSTDTQYF
cdr3_nt: TGTGCCAGCAGCCAAGCCGCAGCGGGAGGGAGCACAGATACGCAGTATTTT
v_call: TRBV4-2
clone_size: few
j_call: TRBJ2-3
cdr3_length: 17
d_call: TRBD2

cdr3_aa: CASKQRDHEQYF
cdr3_nt: TGTGCCAGCAAACAGCGGGACCACGAGCAGTACTTC
v_call: TRBV6-2/TRBV6-3
clone_size: medium-sized
j_call: TRBJ2-7
cdr3_length: 12
d_call: TRBD2

cdr3_aa: CASSLGSHRNTEAFF
cdr3_nt: TGTGCCAGCAGCTTGGGAAGCCACAGAAACACTGAAGCTTTCTTT
v_call: TRBV7-6
clone_size: few
j_call: TRBJ1-1
cdr3_length: 15
d_call: NA

cdr3_aa: CASSLLSLAGNEQFF
cdr3_nt: TGCGCCAGCAGCTTGCTATCCCTAGCGGGCAATGAGCAGTTCTTC
v_call: TRBV5-1
clone_size: few
j_call: TRBJ2-1
cdr3_length: 15
d_call: TRBD2

cdr3_aa: CASSPDSGPYEQYF
cdr3_nt: TGTGCCAGCAGCCCGGACAGCGGGCCCTACGAGCAGTACTTC
v_call: TRBV6-2/TRBV6-3
clone_size: NA
j_call: TRBJ2-7
cdr3_length: 14
d_call: NA